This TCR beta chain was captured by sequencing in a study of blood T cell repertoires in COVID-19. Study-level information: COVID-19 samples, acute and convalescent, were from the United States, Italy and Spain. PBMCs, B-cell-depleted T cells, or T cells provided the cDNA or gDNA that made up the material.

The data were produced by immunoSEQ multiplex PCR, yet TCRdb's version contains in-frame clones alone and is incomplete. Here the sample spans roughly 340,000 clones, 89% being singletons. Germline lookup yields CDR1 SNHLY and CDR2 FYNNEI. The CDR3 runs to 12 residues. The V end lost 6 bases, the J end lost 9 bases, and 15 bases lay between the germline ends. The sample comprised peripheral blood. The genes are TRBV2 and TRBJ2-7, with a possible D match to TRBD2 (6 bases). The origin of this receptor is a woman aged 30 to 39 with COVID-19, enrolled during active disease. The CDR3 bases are TGTGCCAGCAGGCCGGGGGTCGTCGGGCAGTACTTC. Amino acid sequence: CASRPGVVGQYF. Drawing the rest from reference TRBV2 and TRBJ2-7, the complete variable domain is EPEVTQTPSHQVTQMGQEVILRCVPISNHLYFYWYRQILGQKVEFLVSFYNNEISEKSEIFDDQFSVERPDGSNFTLKIRSTKLEDSAMYFCASRPGVVGQYFGPGTRLTVT.